The clone carrying this T cell receptor (beta chain) is a singleton in its sample. This entry is derived from a study of blood T cell repertoires in COVID-19. Turning to the study itself: Samples came from the United States, Italy and Spain, spanning acute and convalescent COVID-19. The cDNA or gDNA used as material had been derived from T cells, B-cell-depleted T cells, or PBMCs.

Authors' methods: Reference gene primer amplification in the assay estimated nucleated cell counts. Libraries were prepared by immunoSEQ multiplex PCR; TCRdb keeps only in-frame clonotypes and omits some of them. V, J and clone size were drawn from that table, and D and trimming were deduced from the DNA. The profile shows over 85,000 clones, around 87% of them singletons. The CDR3 runs 16 residues. Germline V lookup: CDR1 LGHDT, CDR2 YNNKEL (reference sequence). The V segment lost 5 bases and the J segment 5 bases; nucleotides outside the gene matches: 7. The specimen was peripheral blood. The TCR sequence derives from a human donor in a cohort sampled during active COVID-19. This sequence joins TRBV3-1 (or the pseudogene TRBV3-2) and TRBJ2-3; 13 bases map to TRBD2. CDR3 bases: TGTGCCAGCAGCTCGACTAGCGGGGGGCCGGGAGATACGCAGTATTTT. Residues: CASSSTSGGPGDTQYF.